This T cell receptor beta chain was retrieved from a study of cytomegalovirus exposure and HLA in healthy donors. The data were produced by immunoSEQ multiplex PCR, yet TCRdb's version contains in-frame clones alone and is incomplete. The table lists roughly 63,000 clones, around 92% of them singletons, with 1% to 1.5% in the top ten. This clone has just a few counts. Its specificity is unknown. Trimming removed 0 bases at V and 0 bases at J, with 10 bases between. The CDR3 sequence is 16 residues long. The germline V gene encodes CDR1 SGHRS and CDR2 YFSETQ. Study results and caveats: As was reported, the classifier diagnosed cytomegalovirus status with high specificity and sensitivity. Three CMV-associated chains were confirmed in vitro to be specific for CMV antigens.

Source material: PBMCs. V gene TRBV5-1 combines with J gene TRBJ1-3; no firm D call. This TCR derives from a woman between 18 and 30 years old in good health and CMV-seronegative. CDR3: CASSLANTDSGNTIYF. CDR3 nucleotide sequence: TGCGCCAGCAGCTTGGCCAACACAGACTCTGGAAACACCATATATTTT.